These 17 T cell receptor beta chains came from one sample sequenced in a study of blood T cell repertoires in COVID-19. Libraries were prepared by immunoSEQ multiplex PCR; TCRdb keeps only in-frame clonotypes and omits some of them. The sample holds approximately 26,000 clones, around 90% seen once. The sequenced material came from peripheral blood. All receptors derive from a woman aged 60-75 years with active COVID-19.

This chain links TRBV12-3 or TRBV12-4 with TRBJ2-7; 13 bases match TRBD2. This CDR3 comprises 13 residues. After removal of 6 bases from V and 4 bases from J, the junction contained 0 bases not matched to a gene. Here the CDR3 reads CASRTSGRYEQYF. CDR3 bases: TGTGCCAGCAGGACTAGCGGGAGGTACGAGCAGTACTTC.

The count of this clone is one. V gene TRBV28 combines with J gene TRBJ2-1; 12 bases line up with TRBD2. The germline CDR1 and CDR2 sequences are MDHEN and SYDVKM. After removal of 4 bases from V and 4 bases from J, the junction contained 2 bases not matched to a gene. This CDR3 is built from 15 residues. This CDR3 is CASSSGTSGYNEQFF. The CDR3 coding sequence is TGTGCCAGCAGTTCCGGGACTAGCGGGTACAATGAGCAGTTCTTC.

V and J are TRBV10-3 and TRBJ2-1, with 9 bases fitting TRBD2. The CDR3 is 16 amino acids. Germline CDR1 is ENHRY and CDR2 is SYGVKD. The V gene end was trimmed by 6 bases and the J gene end by 5 bases; junction bases not matched to a gene: 11. CDR3: CAISEEQAGGNNEQFF. The DNA of the CDR3 is TGTGCCATCAGCGAAGAACAAGCGGGAGGAAACAATGAGCAGTTCTTC.

V is TRBV18 and J is TRBJ2-7; 7 positions match TRBD2. Looked up from germline, CDR1 is KGHSH and CDR2 is LQKENI. The CDR3 runs 15 residues. V was pared by 3 bases and J by 3 bases, with 8 bases of the junction left unmatched. The CDR3 here is CASSPSAGRNYEQYF. DNA of the CDR3: TGTGCCAGCTCACCTTCCGCCGGGAGGAACTACGAGCAGTACTTC.

This sequence joins TRBV9 and TRBJ1-6; 9 nucleotides line up with TRBD1. The V and J ends lost 0 bases and 9 bases, in that order; junction bases with no gene match: 7. Germline V CDR1 and CDR2: SGDLS, YYNGEE. The CDR3 is made up of 16 amino acids. The CDR3 DNA reads as TGTGCCAGCAGCGTAGATCCTTCGGACAGGGGTTCACCCCTCCACTTT. Its protein product is CASSVDPSDRGSPLHF.

A few counts support this clone. The chain couples TRBV18 to TRBJ2-7, with TRBD1 matching over 7 bases. The CDR3 contains 12 residues. V shed 6 bases and J 5 bases; nucleotides not matched to a gene: 4. Germline CDR1 KGHSH, CDR2 LQKENI. The CDR3 nucleotides are TGTGCCAGCTCCCCCGACAGGGACGAGCAGTACTTC. Its translation: CASSPDRDEQYF.

This rearrangement joins TRBV13 to TRBJ2-4; 10 positions match TRBD1. V shed 4 bases and J 6 bases; nucleotides not matched to a gene: 15. This CDR3 spans 18 amino acids. Germline V gene data show CDR1 as PRHDT and CDR2 as FYEKMQ (reference sequence). The chain's CDR3 is CASSSYAPETGGLNIQYF. The DNA for the CDR3 is TGTGCCAGCAGCTCCTACGCCCCCGAGACAGGGGGCTTAAACATTCAGTACTTC.

This chain connects TRBV12-5 to TRBJ1-1; 11 positions match TRBD1. From germline, CDR1 is LGHNT and CDR2 FRNRAP. V was pared by 1 base and J by 4 bases, with 5 bases of the junction left unmatched. The CDR3 contains 16 residues. The CDR3 region has the DNA TGTGCTAGTGGTTTGGCTACCGGGACAGGGGGCACTGAAGCTTTCTTT. It encodes CASGLATGTGGTEAFF.

The gene calls are TRBV6-5 and TRBJ1-3, with D unclear. Germline V CDR1 and CDR2: MNHEY, SVGAGI. This CDR3 contains 13 residues. V lost 5 bases and J lost 0, with 5 bases in between. CDR3 amino acids: CASSQSSGNTIYF. DNA of the CDR3: TGTGCCAGCAGTCAGTCCTCTGGAAACACCATATATTTT.

This clone has a single count. The chain recombines TRBV24-1 with TRBJ1-5; 8 bases line up with TRBD1. Looked up from germline, CDR1 is KGHDR and CDR2 is SFDVKD. This CDR3 is built from 17 residues. With 3 bases clipped from V and 9 bases from J, the junction kept 15 bases outside the gene matches. The CDR3 bases are TGTGCCACCAGTGATAATCCCGGGACAGGAGAAATTTGGCCCCAGCATTTT. This gives the protein CATSDNPGTGEIWPQHF.

This chain links TRBV20-1 with TRBJ2-5; possibly TRBD2 for D (5 bases). Germline CDR1 is DFQATT and CDR2 is SNEGSKA (reference sequence). V dropped 8 bases and J dropped 13 bases, with 20 bases sitting between them. The CDR3 contains 11 residues. Here the CDR3 DNA reads TGCAGTCCGATGCTCCGAGCGGCTCCGTACTTC. As protein: CSPMLRAAPYF.

The chain is built from TRBV7-9 and TRBJ2-7; 15 bases align to TRBD2. Germline assignment: CDR1 SEHNR and CDR2 FQNEAQ (reference sequence). J lost 5 bases, V lost 5 bases, and 10 bases had no gene match. This CDR3 contains 17 residues. CDR3: CASSPWTSGRGGHEQYF. The CDR3 region has the DNA TGTGCCAGCAGCCCCTGGACTAGCGGGAGGGGAGGCCACGAGCAGTACTTC.

The chain carries TRBV18 and TRBJ2-3; D possibly corresponds to TRBD2 (6 bases). V dropped 0 bases and J dropped 1 base, with 14 bases sitting between them. The CDR3 runs 17 residues. Germline V lookup: CDR1 KGHSH, CDR2 LQKENI. For the CDR3, the DNA is TGTGCCAGCTCACCACCCGGGGCGGGATGGGGCACAGATACGCAGTATTTT. Amino acids: CASSPPGAGWGTDTQYF.

This clone was seen only once. V is TRBV6-2 or TRBV6-3 and J is TRBJ2-1; 12 bases are a match to TRBD2. J gave up 4 bases and V 3 bases, and 13 bases lay outside the gene matches. The CDR3 has 19 residues. Germline loops: CDR1 MNHEY, CDR2 SVGEGT. This CDR3 is CASSYPPLAGGPEYNEQFF. The CDR3 DNA reads TGTGCCAGCAGTTATCCTCCCCTAGCGGGAGGGCCGGAATACAATGAGCAGTTCTTC.

In regard to this clone: At one of its ends the junction is not consistent with the germline gene, which may arise from a read error. The chain uses TRBV2 and TRBJ2-2; 7 nucleotides match TRBD1. CDR3 size: 18 residues. CDR1 is SNHLY, CDR2 FYNNEI, per germline. The CDR3 sequence is CANSEALLGTANTGELFF. The CDR3 nucleotides are TGTGCCAACAGTGAAGCGCTTCTGGGGACAGCGAACACCGGGGAGCTGTTTTTT.

The chain combines TRBV6-2 or TRBV6-3 with TRBJ2-2; no reliable D call. Deletions cut 4 bases from V and 6 bases from J, with 18 bases between. The CDR3 extends over 16 amino acids. The germline gives CDR1 MNHEY, CDR2 SVGEGT. The CDR3 DNA sequence: TGTGCCAGCAGTTTGGTAGCTGTTGCTTTGGCCGGGGAGCTGTTTTTT. It yields the protein CASSLVAVALAGELFF.

The chain is built from TRBV3-1 (or the pseudogene TRBV3-2) and TRBJ1-5, with D possibly being TRBD1 (5 bases). CDR1 and CDR2 (germline): LGHDT, YNNKEL (reference sequence). This CDR3 has 15 amino acids. V was shortened by 0 bases and J by 12 bases, with 18 bases between the two germline ends. This chain's CDR3 is CASSQDVQGRGLQHF. DNA of the CDR3: TGTGCCAGCAGCCAAGACGTTCAGGGAAGGGGTCTCCAGCATTTT.